The rows below give T cell receptor beta chains drawn from one sample of a study of cytomegalovirus exposure and HLA in healthy donors. The repertoire was sequenced with immunoSEQ multiplex PCR; TCRdb's copy has only in-frame clones and lacks some. Of approximately 170,000 clones in the sample, about 76% were seen once. What was sequenced was PBMCs. These receptors were taken from a woman aged 18-29 years in good health and CMV-seropositive. Both conserved end residues are part of each CDR3. D genes are given only for firm matches. Expanded clones are given a class, and other clones once, few, many or no size at all.

D gene	clone size	J gene	V gene	CDR3 DNA	CDR3 protein
TRBD2	few	TRBJ2-3	TRBV19	TGTGCCAGTAGTGGGCGGGGGGTCAGCACAGATACGCAGTATTTT	CASSGRGVSTDTQYF
-	-	TRBJ1-2	TRBV9	TGTGCCAGCAGCGTAGGGACGGGGGTAATAACCTTC	CASSVGTGVITF
-	-	TRBJ1-2	TRBV12-5	TGTGCTAGTGGCCTGACCCGGACTCCCTCCCCCTATGGCTACACCTTC	CASGLTRTPSPYGYTF
TRBD1	-	TRBJ2-2	TRBV30	TGTGCCTGGAGTTCAGGGGGTGACACCGGGGAGCTGTTTTTT	CAWSSGGDTGELFF
-	-	TRBJ2-7	TRBV30	TGTGCCTGGTCCACAGGGCCCGACTACGAGCAGTACTTC	CAWSTGPDYEQYF
-	-	TRBJ2-5	TRBV7-8	TGTGCCAGCAGCTTAAAACAGGGACGCCTTGGGGAGACCCAGTACTTC	CASSLKQGRLGETQYF
TRBD1	-	TRBJ2-7	TRBV11-2	TGTGCCAGCAGCGCAAAAACCGGGACAGGGGGCGTGGGCGAGCAGTACTTC	CASSAKTGTGGVGEQYF
-	-	TRBJ1-1	TRBV2	TGTGCCAGCAGTGAATACAGGGAGATTGAAGCTTTCTTT	CASSEYREIEAFF
-	-	TRBJ2-2	TRBV4-3	TGCGCCAGCAGTCCCCTACGGACCGGGGAGCTGTTTTTT	CASSPLRTGELFF
TRBD1	-	TRBJ2-1	TRBV4-3	TGCGCCAGCAGCCCGGGACAGGCGACCAATGAGCAGTTCTTC	CASSPGQATNEQFF
-	-	TRBJ2-1	TRBV30	TGTGCCTGGAGTGTAGGCCTGGGGGGCTACAATGAGCAGTTCTTC	CAWSVGLGGYNEQFF
TRBD1	-	TRBJ1-1	TRBV7-2	TGTGCCAGCAGCCGCGACAGGGGGGCTGAAGCTTTCTTT	CASSRDRGAEAFF
-	few	TRBJ1-5	TRBV15	TGTGCCACCAGCGGAGCCGGGACTTCGAATCAGCCCCAGCATTTT	CATSGAGTSNQPQHF
-	-	TRBJ1-1	TRBV21-1	TGTGCTAGCAGCAATCGTCGGACAGGGGAAATATCGGGGACTGAAGCTTTCTTT	CASSNRRTGEISGTEAFF
TRBD1	-	TRBJ1-1	TRBV28	TGTGCCAGCAGTATAAGACAGGGGGGTTTTGAAGCTTTCTTT	CASSIRQGGFEAFF
-	-	TRBJ1-3	TRBV9	TGTGCCAGCAGCGGAACTTCTGGAAACACCATATATTTT	CASSGTSGNTIYF
-	-	TRBJ1-2	TRBV13	TGTGCCAGCAGCTTGGGGCGGCAGGCCTATGGCTACACCTTC	CASSLGRQAYGYTF
-	-	TRBJ2-6	TRBV19	TGTGCCAGTACCTTACGGAGAGTAGACTCTGGGGCCAACGTCCTGACTTTC	CASTLRRVDSGANVLTF
-	once	TRBJ2-7	TRBV6-5	TGTGCCAGCAGTTACCCGAGGGCAGGGGCCTACGAGCAGTACTTC	CASSYPRAGAYEQYF
-	-	TRBJ2-5	TRBV7-8	TGTGCCAGCAGCTTAGCGGGGGGTAGAGAGACCCAGTACTTC	CASSLAGGRETQYF
TRBD1	few	TRBJ1-1	TRBV5-1	TGCGCCAGCAGCCCAACAGGGGCGAATACGAGGAAATGG	CASSPTGANTRKW
-	-	TRBJ2-5	TRBV30	TGTGCCTGGAGTGCAAGCGGCACGGGGGCCCAGTACTTC	CAWSASGTGAQYF
-	-	TRBJ1-5	TRBV7-7	TGTGCTAGCAGCCCCGGGGTGGGCCAGCCCCAGCATTTT	CASSPGVGQPQHF
TRBD2	-	TRBJ2-5	TRBV18	TGTGCCAGCTCACCCCGACGGGCGGGGGGAAAGGAAGAGACCCAGTACTTC	CASSPRRAGGKEETQYF
-	-	TRBJ2-7	TRBV5-8	TGTGCCAGCAGCTCTCAGGGTACCAAAGTCACCGAGCAGTACTTC	CASSSQGTKVTEQYF
TRBD1	-	TRBJ1-5	TRBV10-1	TGCGCCAGCTTTTTTTGGGACAGGGACGGCAATCAGCCCCAGCATTTT	CASFFWDRDGNQPQHF
TRBD1	once	TRBJ2-5	TRBV9	TGTGCCAGCAGCGTTTTGGGGACAGGGCAAGAGACCCAGTACTTC	CASSVLGTGQETQYF
-	-	TRBJ1-5	TRBV19	TGTGCCAGTAGTACAGGGGTCCGAGAGGGACCCCAGCATTTT	CASSTGVREGPQHF
-	few	TRBJ1-2	TRBV4-3	TGCGCCAGCAGCCAAGATTATTCGGGGAACTATGGCTACACCTTC	CASSQDYSGNYGYTF
-	-	TRBJ2-7	TRBV7-9	TGTGCCAGCAGCTTAGAGAGGGACGAGCAGTACTTC	CASSLERDEQYF
-	-	TRBJ2-1	TRBV30	TGTGCCTATGAACTTCTCTACAATGAGCAGTTCTTC	CAYELLYNEQFF
TRBD2	-	TRBJ2-5	TRBV27	TGTGCCAGCAGGCGCGGGGGCCAAGAGACCCAGTACTTC	CASRRGGQETQYF
-	-	TRBJ2-5	TRBV7-9	TGTTCCACCTATTGGGCCGGCAGTTTTACAGAGACCCAGTACTTC	CSTYWAGSFTETQYF
TRBD1	once	TRBJ1-1	TRBV18	TGTGCCAGCTCTGGGACAGGGGGCGCGGGAACTGAAGCTTTCTTT	CASSGTGGAGTEAFF
-	-	TRBJ2-2	TRBV25-1	TGTGCCAGCAGTGAATCTTGGAGCCCGGCTATCGGGGAGCTGTTTTTT	CASSESWSPAIGELFF
-	-	TRBJ2-1	TRBV27	TGTGCCAGCAGTCGGGGGAGCTCCTACAATGAGCAGTTCTTC	CASSRGSSYNEQFF
-	-	TRBJ2-7	TRBV30	TGTGCCTGGAGTGGACGGGGGGCCCCCTACGAGCAGTACTTC	CAWSGRGAPYEQYF
-	once	TRBJ1-1	TRBV19	TGTGCCAGTAGTACACAGGGTTTGGGCACTGAAGCTTTCTTT	CASSTQGLGTEAFF
-	-	TRBJ2-3	TRBV7-8	TGTGCCAGCAGCTTAGTAACAGTGGACACCAGTAGCACAGATACGCAGTATTTT	CASSLVTVDTSSTDTQYF
TRBD1	-	TRBJ1-2	TRBV27	TGTGCCAGCAGTTCGCTCCCGGACAGGAGGAATGGCTACACCTTC	CASSSLPDRRNGYTF
TRBD1	-	TRBJ1-2	TRBV10-2	TGCGCCAGCAGATTAACAGGGGGCCCCACTAACTATGGCTACACCTTC	CASRLTGGPTNYGYTF